This passage covers 7 T cell receptor beta chains from one sample sequenced in a study of cytomegalovirus exposure and HLA in healthy donors. Use of 60 Vbeta and 13 Jbeta primers characterized the PCR. This table comes from immunoSEQ multiplex PCR, and its TCRdb copy is limited to in-frame clones, with some not included. In the table there are tens of thousands of clones, approximately 71% of which are singletons. Sequencing was performed on PBMCs. These receptor sequences come from a man aged 25-45 years in good health and CMV-seronegative.

The chain is built from TRBV27 and TRBJ2-6, with a possible D match to TRBD1 (5 bases). The CDR3 is made up of 18 amino acids. Trimming shortened V by 2 bases and J by 2 bases, and 16 bases separated the two germline ends. Per the germline V gene, CDR1 is MNHEY and CDR2 is SMNVEV (reference sequence). The CDR3 DNA is TGTGCCAGCAGTTTAAAGGCTCGGCAGGGTACTGGGGCCAACGTCCTGACTTTC. Its protein product is CASSLKARQGTGANVLTF. Complete variable domain (other parts from reference TRBV27 and TRBJ2-6): EAQVTQNPRYLITVTGKKLTVTCSQNMNHEYMSWYRQDPGLGLRQIYYSMNVEVTDKGDVPEGYKVSRKEKRNFPLILESPSPNQTSLYFCASSLKARQGTGANVLTFGAGSRLTVL.

This clone came up once. The chain couples TRBV5-4 to TRBJ2-4, with TRBD1 identical over 9 bases. The CDR3 contains 17 residues. In germline, CDR1 is SGHNT, CDR2 YYREEE (reference sequence). V lost 3 bases to trimming and J lost 1 base; unmatched junction nucleotides: 8. The CDR3 sequence is CASSYTGGSVAKNIQYF. The CDR3 nucleotides read TGTGCCAGCAGCTATACAGGGGGCAGCGTGGCCAAAAACATTCAGTACTTC.

This clone came up once. The V call is TRBV28, the J call TRBJ1-3, with TRBD1 matching 9 bases. V lost 7 bases and J lost 6; bases outside the gene matches: 4. The CDR3 is 13 residues long. Germline V gene sequence: CDR1 MDHEN, CDR2 SYDVKM. CDR3 bases: TGTGCCAGCATCCGACAGGGGGAAAACACCATATATTTT. Protein sequence: CASIRQGENTIYF. Based on the CDR3 plus reference TRBV28 and TRBJ1-3, the full variable domain is DVKVTQSSRYLVKRTGEKVFLECVQDMDHENMFWYRQDPGLGLRLIYFSYDVKMKEKGDIPEGYSVSREKKERFSLILESASTNQTSMYLCASIRQGENTIYFGEGSWLTVV.

The chain is built from TRBV5-1 and TRBJ1-1, with 9 bases aligning to TRBD1. This CDR3 spans 14 amino acids. The ends lost 4 bases at V and 4 bases at J; junction bases unmatched: 5. Per germline, CDR1 SGHRS and CDR2 YFSETQ. The CDR3 DNA is TGCGCCAGCAGCCTTGGGACAGGGAGCACTGAAGCTTTCTTT. It codes for CASSLGTGSTEAFF.

This rearrangement joins TRBV7-9 to TRBJ1-1; D uncertain. Germline CDR1 is SEHNR and CDR2 is FQNEAQ (reference sequence). The CDR3 is made up of 15 amino acids. V was trimmed by 1 base and J by 0 bases, leaving 9 bases between them. In DNA form, the CDR3 reads TGTGCCAGCAGCTTAGGGGAGGGAATGAACACTGAAGCTTTCTTT. Amino acid sequence: CASSLGEGMNTEAFF.

The rearrangement joins TRBV28 to TRBJ2-1, with D unclear. Per germline, CDR1 MDHEN and CDR2 SYDVKM. The CDR3 covers 15 residues. Trimming stripped 5 bases from V and 1 base from J, with 12 bases between. CDR3 in amino acids: CASSPQRSSYNEQFF. The CDR3 coding sequence is TGTGCCAGCAGTCCTCAACGGTCGTCCTACAATGAGCAGTTCTTC.

This clone was counted a few times. The rearrangement joins TRBV7-8 to TRBJ2-2; 10 positions agree with TRBD2. The ends lost 0 bases at V and 3 bases at J; junction bases unmatched: 13. The CDR3 spans 20 residues. CDR1 SGHVS and CDR2 FQNEAQ come from the germline V gene. The CDR3 loop is CASSLARVAGGSRDTGELFF. DNA for the CDR3: TGTGCCAGCAGCTTAGCGAGGGTAGCGGGGGGATCGCGTGACACCGGGGAGCTGTTTTTT.